This TCR beta chain was captured in a study of radiotherapy plus CTLA-4 blockade in lung cancer. Whole-study results and caveats: Early shifts in blood T cell clones, with interferon-beta, reportedly predicted response best.

In this sample, this clone turned up once. No antigen is known for it. CDR1 and CDR2 (germline): MNHEY, SVGAGI. Unmatched junction bases numbered 5, after V lost 0 bases and J lost 4 bases. The CDR3 covers 15 residues. Here immunoSEQ multiplex PCR was the method, and the copy in TCRdb shows in-frame clones only, minus some. This sample has 71,000 or so clones, with around 87% found just once. The chain couples TRBV6-5 to TRBJ2-7; 8 bases agree with TRBD1. This clonotype originated in a human donor with non-small cell lung cancer who had stable disease on radiotherapy plus ipilimumab. Here the sequenced sample was peripheral blood, taken from a patient treated with radiotherapy plus ipilimumab. Here the CDR3 DNA reads TGTGCCAGCAGTTACTCGGGCAGGGGGCAATACGAGCAGTACTTC. Its translation: CASSYSGRGQYEQYF.